This TCR beta chain was profiled in a study of blood T cell repertoires in COVID-19. Study context: Nucleic acid was either cDNA or gDNA, and it came from T cells, B-cell-depleted T cells, or PBMCs.

Original data processing: Scientists estimated how many nucleated cells there were by amplifying reference gene primers. Produced via immunoSEQ multiplex PCR; TCRdb's table is partial and in-frame only. The V and J calls and clone size come from that table; D and trimming were worked out from the DNA. The table lists 350,000 to 450,000 clones, over 80% of them singletons. Germline-derived CDR1 and CDR2 are LNHDA and SQIVND (reference sequence). Trimming removed 4 bases from V and 3 bases from J, with 13 bases in between. This CDR3 has 15 amino acids. Participants reported their clinical history, and cohort assignment relied on those reports.

The sequence was obtained from a woman between 50 and 59 years old who had recovered from COVID-19. Sequencing input: PBMCs or T cells enriched from blood (not recorded which). V gene TRBV19 combines with J gene TRBJ1-5, with D perhaps matching TRBD1 (6 bases). CDR3 DNA sequence: TGTGCCAGTAGTACACCCGGGACAAACAATCAGCCCCAGCATTTT. Protein sequence: CASSTPGTNNQPQHF.